The 30 T cell receptor beta chains below were found in one sample sequenced in a study of blood T cell repertoires in COVID-19 (dated by TCRdb to 2018 to 2020). Libraries came from the immunoSEQ multiplex PCR assay. The immuneACCESS repertoire file appears here via TCRdb, limited to in-frame rearrangements. These files lack a portion of the clones; in checked studies, under half of the deficit traces to unresolved V genes, and the cause of the others is not known. The sample includes approximately 270,000 clones, with around 92% observed a single time. The ten biggest clones cover approximately 2% of the sample. The source material was PBMCs or T cells enriched from blood (not recorded which). These receptors all stem from a woman in her sixties or seventies who had recovered from COVID-19.

This chain uses TRBV28 with TRBJ1-2; 7 bases line up with TRBD1. The CDR3 runs to 14 residues. Losses at the gene ends were 1 base for V and 3 bases for J; bases not matched to a gene: 2. Germline assignment: CDR1 MDHEN and CDR2 SYDVKM. CDR3 nucleotide sequence: TGTGCCAGCAGTTTATCGCAGGGGGACTATGGCTACACCTTC. It codes for CASSLSQGDYGYTF.

CDR3 amino acids: CASSPDEIAGAYTGELFF. For the CDR3, the DNA is TGTGCCAGCAGCCCTGATGAGATAGCGGGGGCGTACACCGGGGAGCTGTTTTTT. V is TRBV3-1 (or the pseudogene TRBV3-2) and J is TRBJ2-2, with 9 bases matching TRBD2. Germline assignment: CDR1 LGHDT and CDR2 YNNKEL (reference sequence). The J segment lost 3 bases and the V segment lost 4 bases, leaving 12 bases of the junction unmatched. The length of the CDR3 is 18 residues.

The chain is built from TRBV4-2 and TRBJ2-2, with D perhaps TRBD1 (5 bases). Germline V CDR1 and CDR2: LGHNA, YNFKEQ. This CDR3 has 18 amino acids. Between the trimmed V and J ends, which lost 0 bases and 6 bases, there was a span of 20 bases. The CDR3 loop is CASSQEGPGINGAGELFF. The CDR3 DNA is TGTGCCAGCAGCCAAGAAGGGCCAGGGATAAACGGAGCCGGGGAGCTGTTTTTT.

This rearrangement joins TRBV2 to TRBJ1-4; D not resolved. The V end lost 7 bases, the J end lost 5 bases, and 8 bases lay between the germline ends. This CDR3 spans 12 amino acids. In germline, CDR1 is SNHLY, CDR2 FYNNEI. The CDR3 DNA reads as TGTGCCAGCACTCGAGAGAATGAAAAACTGTTTTTT. Its protein product is CASTRENEKLFF.

The table lists this clone with a few counts. The rearrangement joins TRBV7-3 to TRBJ2-7, with 9 bases that match TRBD1. V lost 5 bases to trimming and J lost 5 bases; unmatched junction nucleotides: 4. CDR3 length equals 13 residues. Germline V CDR1 and CDR2: SGHTA, FQGTGA. CDR3 in amino acids: CASSRGQGNEQYF. The CDR3 coding sequence is TGTGCCAGCAGCCGAGGACAGGGGAACGAGCAGTACTTC.

The sample holds one count of this clone. The rearrangement links TRBV10-3 to TRBJ2-3; D may be TRBD2 (5 bases). Trimming pared 11 bases from V and 2 bases from J, leaving 14 bases between. The CDR3 has 13 amino acids. Per germline, CDR1 ENHRY and CDR2 SYGVKD. CDR3 amino acids: CALAGELTDTQYF. Here the CDR3 DNA reads TGTGCCCTGGCGGGCGAGCTCACAGATACGCAGTATTTT.

The chain has TRBV11-2 and TRBJ1-1; maybe TRBD1 (5 bases). There are 15 residues in the CDR3. Trimming pared 11 bases from V and 6 bases from J, leaving 25 bases between. The germline CDR1 and CDR2 sequences are SGHAT and FQNNGV. CDR3 region: CAVSYQRGSWAEAFF. The CDR3 nucleotides read TGTGCCGTCAGTTATCAGCGGGGGAGTTGGGCTGAAGCTTTCTTT.

V is TRBV27 and J is TRBJ2-3; 16 nucleotides line up with TRBD2. The V and J ends lost 7 bases and 3 bases, in that order; junction bases with no gene match: 4. CDR3 size: 16 residues. CDR1 and CDR2 from the germline V gene are MNHEY and SMNVEV (reference sequence). CDR3 protein: CASKGLAGGETDTQYF. The CDR3 DNA follows: TGTGCCAGCAAGGGACTAGCGGGGGGGGAGACAGATACGCAGTATTTT.

This clone was detected once. The V gene is TRBV6-1, the J gene TRBJ2-7, with D maybe TRBD1 (6 bases). CDR1 and CDR2 from the germline V gene are MNHNS and SASEGT. CDR3 length equals 13 residues. V lost 8 bases, J lost 1 base, and 12 bases lay in between. The CDR3: CASGRTASYEQYF. The CDR3 DNA is TGTGCCAGCGGACGGACAGCATCCTACGAGCAGTACTTC.

V usage is TRBV28 and J usage is TRBJ1-5; 9 nucleotides match TRBD1. Germline CDR1 is MDHEN and CDR2 is SYDVKM. The trim removed 4 bases at V and 5 bases at J, leaving 0 bases unmatched. The CDR3 length is 13 residues. Here the CDR3 DNA reads TGTGCCAGCAGTTGGACAGGGGATCAGCCCCAGCATTTT. Amino acid sequence: CASSWTGDQPQHF.

The rearrangement uses TRBV5-1 and TRBJ1-3; a possible D gene is TRBD1 (6 bases). The germline gives CDR1 SGHRS, CDR2 YFSETQ. The CDR3 totals 15 residues. V was clipped by 6 bases and J by 2 bases, with 15 bases between them. CDR3 in amino acids: CASKDNRDTGNTIYF. Written as DNA, the CDR3 is TGCGCCAGCAAGGACAACAGGGACACTGGAAACACCATATATTTT.

The V and J genes are TRBV2 and TRBJ2-7; D might be TRBD2 (6 bases). This CDR3 region has 13 residues. V was trimmed by 7 bases and J by 2 bases, leaving 12 bases between them. Germline V gene sequence: CDR1 SNHLY, CDR2 FYNNEI. CDR3 sequence: CASTLTGAYEQYF. CDR3 in DNA: TGTGCCAGCACCCTGACGGGAGCCTACGAGCAGTACTTC.

This chain uses TRBV6-4 with TRBJ2-7; 9 bases align to TRBD2. Germline lookup yields CDR1 MRHNA and CDR2 SNTAGT. The trim removed 0 bases at V and 0 bases at J, leaving 0 bases unmatched. The CDR3 extends over 15 amino acids. The CDR3 sequence: CASSDSAGGSYEQYF. The CDR3, as DNA: TGTGCCAGCAGTGACTCAGCGGGGGGCTCCTACGAGCAGTACTTC.

This clone occurred a few times. The gene calls are TRBV12-5 and TRBJ2-3; 10 nucleotides align to TRBD2. Unmatched junction bases numbered 15, after V lost 4 bases and J lost 8 bases. The CDR3 runs to 17 residues. Germline V lookup: CDR1 LGHNT, CDR2 FRNRAP. The DNA of the CDR3 is TGTGCTAGTGGTTCCTCGTCTAGCGGGGGCCTTTTAGGTACGCAGTATTTT. This sequence encodes CASGSSSSGGLLGTQYF.

The chain uses TRBV9 and TRBJ2-2; 14 bases line up with TRBD2. The germline gives CDR1 SGDLS, CDR2 YYNGEE. The trim removed 4 bases at V and 8 bases at J, leaving 10 bases unmatched. The CDR3 spans 17 residues. The DNA for the CDR3 is TGTGCCAGCAGCCCAGGGGGACTAGCGGGGGCAGGAGGGGAGCTGTTTTTT. It codes for CASSPGGLAGAGGELFF.

The chain is built from TRBV9 and TRBJ1-4; TRBD1 might be the D (5 bases). The CDR3 length is 16 residues. Germline V gene data show CDR1 as SGDLS and CDR2 as YYNGEE. Trimming removed 4 bases from V and 0 bases from J, with 13 bases in between. The CDR3 here is CASSQWGGPTNEKLFF. CDR3 sequence (DNA): TGTGCCAGCAGCCAGTGGGGGGGACCAACTAATGAAAAACTGTTTTTT.

This chain uses TRBV10-3 with TRBJ2-1; D may be TRBD2 (7 bases). V lost 0 bases, J lost 6 bases, and 18 bases lay in between. The CDR3 spans 17 residues. Germline V CDR1 and CDR2: ENHRY, SYGVKD. CDR3 DNA sequence: TGTGCCATCAGTGAGTCGACCGCCACAGGGAGGGTCAATGAGCAGTTCTTC. It specifies CAISESTATGRVNEQFF.

The chain uses TRBV4-1 and TRBJ2-1; 11 bases map to TRBD1. This CDR3 contains 18 residues. V gave up 3 bases and J gave up 7 bases; unmatched junction bases: 14. Germline V gene sequence: CDR1 MGHRA, CDR2 YSYEKL. CDR3 residues: CASSQNRIRDRGYNEQFF. CDR3 bases: TGCGCCAGCAGCCAGAATCGAATCCGGGACAGGGGGTATAATGAGCAGTTCTTC.

The chain is built from TRBV5-1 and TRBJ2-5, with 9 bases aligning to TRBD2. Losses at the gene ends were 7 bases for V and 5 bases for J; bases not matched to a gene: 12. Germline V gene sequence: CDR1 SGHRS, CDR2 YFSETQ. This CDR3 contains 15 residues. The DNA of the CDR3 is TGCGCCAGCGGGGGCGCGGGGGGGCCCCCGGAGACCCAGTACTTC. Its translation: CASGGAGGPPETQYF.

This sequence joins TRBV5-1 and TRBJ1-1; 8 bases map to TRBD1. This CDR3 region has 14 residues. V shed 2 bases, J shed 3 bases, and the junction held 3 bases outside the gene matches. Germline assignment: CDR1 SGHRS and CDR2 YFSETQ. CDR3 residues: CASSFHRGDTEAFF. For the CDR3, the DNA is TGCGCCAGCAGCTTTCACAGGGGGGACACTGAAGCTTTCTTT.

This clone is a singleton in its sample. The V gene is TRBV28, the J gene TRBJ2-4; 8 positions agree with TRBD1. J was trimmed by 7 bases and V by 3 bases; bases with no gene match: 8. Germline V gene data show CDR1 as MDHEN and CDR2 as SYDVKM. The CDR3 loop spans 15 amino acids. CDR3 nucleotides: TGTGCCAGCAGTTTCCCGGACAGGGTATACAACATTCAGTACTTC. Translation: CASSFPDRVYNIQYF.

This chain links TRBV24-1 with TRBJ2-1; tentatively, D is TRBD1 (7 bases). The CDR3 runs 13 residues. CDR1 KGHDR and CDR2 SFDVKD come from the germline V gene. With 9 bases removed from V and 7 bases from J, the gap between germline ends came to 15 bases. The CDR3 region is CATQGGGANEQFF. The CDR3 DNA follows: TGTGCCACCCAGGGGGGAGGAGCTAATGAGCAGTTCTTC.

V and J are TRBV30 and TRBJ2-7; no reliable D call. Germline assignment: CDR1 GTSNPN and CDR2 SVGIG (reference sequence). The V and J ends lost 0 bases and 3 bases respectively, with 9 bases between them. The CDR3 is made up of 13 amino acids. In DNA, the CDR3 is TGTGCCTGGAGTGTCAACATAAACTACGAGCAGTACTTC. Its protein product is CAWSVNINYEQYF.

This clone was seen more than once but under ten times. The chain joins TRBV28 to TRBJ1-6; 8 nucleotides align to TRBD1. The germline gives CDR1 MDHEN, CDR2 SYDVKM. Trimming cost V 10 bases and J 6 bases; bases outside gene matches: 11. The CDR3 consists of 15 residues. This CDR3 is CAIPDRDGGNSPLHF. DNA for the CDR3: TGTGCCATCCCGGACAGGGACGGGGGTAATTCACCCCTCCACTTT.

This clone was observed a few times. The chain combines TRBV30 with TRBJ2-2; TRBD2 matches at 10 bases. The CDR3 sequence is 14 residues long. The germline V gene has CDR1 GTSNPN and CDR2 SVGIG (reference sequence). The J segment lost 3 bases and the V segment lost 3 bases, leaving 1 base of the junction unmatched. CDR3 coding DNA: TGTGCCTGGAGACTAGCGGGGTACACCGGGGAGCTGTTTTTT. Encoded protein: CAWRLAGYTGELFF.

The chain uses TRBV10-3 and TRBJ2-3; possible D gene TRBD1, 6 bases. From germline, CDR1 is ENHRY and CDR2 SYGVKD. The germline V and J ends were trimmed by 6 bases and 0 bases, with 10 bases remaining between them. The CDR3 runs 14 residues. The CDR3 loop reads CAIRYGQSTDTQYF. The CDR3 bases are TGTGCCATCAGATATGGACAGAGCACAGATACGCAGTATTTT.

The V gene is TRBV19, the J gene TRBJ1-1, with a possible D match to TRBD1 (5 bases). This CDR3 contains 15 residues. Germline loops: CDR1 LNHDA, CDR2 SQIVND (reference sequence). The V gene lost 5 bases and the J gene lost 5 bases, with 18 bases spanning the gap. CDR3 amino acids: CASSLTSGTMTEAFF. In nucleotides, the CDR3 is TGTGCCAGTAGTCTTACTTCCGGGACTATGACTGAAGCTTTCTTT. Based on the CDR3 plus reference TRBV19 and TRBJ1-1, the full variable domain is DGGITQSPKYLFRKEGQNVTLSCEQNLNHDAMYWYRQDPGQGLRLIYYSQIVNDFQKGDIAEGYSVSREKKESFPLTVTSAQKNPTAFYLCASSLTSGTMTEAFFGQGTRLTVV.

This chain uses TRBV7-8 with TRBJ2-1, with D possibly TRBD2 on 5 matching bases. Looked up from germline, CDR1 is SGHVS and CDR2 is FQNEAQ. CDR3 size: 12 residues. V lost 4 bases and J 12 bases, leaving 13 bases between the germline ends. Here the CDR3 reads CASSWTGNWQFF. As DNA, the CDR3 is TGTGCCAGCAGCTGGACCGGGAATTGGCAGTTCTTC.

This rearrangement joins TRBV5-5 to TRBJ1-5, with 7 bases lining up with TRBD1. Trimming removed 4 bases from V and 4 bases from J; junction bases left unmatched: 2. Germline CDR1 is SGHKS and CDR2 is YYEKEE (reference sequence). This CDR3 region has 13 residues. The CDR3 here is CASSPRGNQPQHF. The CDR3 DNA reads TGTGCCAGCAGCCCCAGGGGGAATCAGCCCCAGCATTTT.

The chain carries TRBV7-9 and TRBJ1-1; no clear D gene. Germline V lookup: CDR1 SEHNR, CDR2 FQNEAQ (reference sequence). Trimming took off 5 bases at V and 0 bases at J, with 7 bases between the two ends. The CDR3 covers 13 residues. The CDR3 is CASSPSVNTEAFF. The DNA for the CDR3 is TGTGCCAGCAGCCCATCAGTGAACACTGAAGCTTTCTTT.